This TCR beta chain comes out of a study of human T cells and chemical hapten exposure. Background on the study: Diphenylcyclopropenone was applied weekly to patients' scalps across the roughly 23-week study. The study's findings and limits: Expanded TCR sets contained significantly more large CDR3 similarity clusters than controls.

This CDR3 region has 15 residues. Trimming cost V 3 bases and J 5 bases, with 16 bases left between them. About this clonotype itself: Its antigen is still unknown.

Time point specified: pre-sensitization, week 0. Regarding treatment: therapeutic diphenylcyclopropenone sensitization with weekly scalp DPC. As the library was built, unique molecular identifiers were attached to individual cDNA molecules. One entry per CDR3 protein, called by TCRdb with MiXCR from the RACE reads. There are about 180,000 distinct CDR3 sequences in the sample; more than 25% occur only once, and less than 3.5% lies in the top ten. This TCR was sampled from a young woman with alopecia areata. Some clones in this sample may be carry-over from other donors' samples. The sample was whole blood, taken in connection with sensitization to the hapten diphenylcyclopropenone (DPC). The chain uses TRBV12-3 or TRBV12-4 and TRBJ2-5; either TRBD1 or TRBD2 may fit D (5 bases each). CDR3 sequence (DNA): TGTGCCAGCAGTTTTTGGGGGAGCGGCTTTGAGACCCAGTACTTC. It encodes CASSFWGSGFETQYF.